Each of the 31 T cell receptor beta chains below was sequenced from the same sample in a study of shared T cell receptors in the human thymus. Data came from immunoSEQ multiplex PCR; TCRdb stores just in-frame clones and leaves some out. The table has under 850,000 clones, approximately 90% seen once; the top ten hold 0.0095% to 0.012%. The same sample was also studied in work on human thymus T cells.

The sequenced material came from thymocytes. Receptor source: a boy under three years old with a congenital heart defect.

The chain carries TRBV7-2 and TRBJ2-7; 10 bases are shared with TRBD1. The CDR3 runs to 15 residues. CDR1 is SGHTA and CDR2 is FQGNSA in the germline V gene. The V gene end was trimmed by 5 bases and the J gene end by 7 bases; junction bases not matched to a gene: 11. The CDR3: CASSVGTGDLWEQYF. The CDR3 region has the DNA TGTGCCAGCAGCGTGGGGACAGGGGACCTCTGGGAGCAGTACTTC.

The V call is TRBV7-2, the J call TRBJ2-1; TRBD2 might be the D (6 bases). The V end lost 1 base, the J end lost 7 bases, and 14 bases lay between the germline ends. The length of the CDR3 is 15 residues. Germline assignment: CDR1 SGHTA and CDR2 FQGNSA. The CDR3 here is CASSLVLADGNEQFF. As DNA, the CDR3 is TGTGCCAGCAGCTTAGTATTAGCGGACGGGAATGAGCAGTTCTTC.

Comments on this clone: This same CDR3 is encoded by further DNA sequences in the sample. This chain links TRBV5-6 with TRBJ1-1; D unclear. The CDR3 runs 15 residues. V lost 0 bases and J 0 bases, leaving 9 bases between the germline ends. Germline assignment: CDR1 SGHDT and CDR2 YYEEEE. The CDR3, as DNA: TGTGCCAGCAGCTTGGAGGCAGGTCTGAACACTGAAGCTTTCTTT. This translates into CASSLEAGLNTEAFF.

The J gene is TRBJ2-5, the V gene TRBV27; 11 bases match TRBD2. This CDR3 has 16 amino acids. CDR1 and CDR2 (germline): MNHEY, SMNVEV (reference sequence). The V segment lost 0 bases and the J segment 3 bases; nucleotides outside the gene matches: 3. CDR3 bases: TGTGCCAGCAGTTTATCGGCGACTAGCGGGGAAGAGACCCAGTACTTC. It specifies CASSLSATSGEETQYF.

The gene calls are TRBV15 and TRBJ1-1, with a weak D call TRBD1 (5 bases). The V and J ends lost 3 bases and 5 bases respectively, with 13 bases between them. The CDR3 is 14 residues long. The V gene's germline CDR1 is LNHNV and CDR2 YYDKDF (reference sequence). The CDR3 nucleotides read TGTGCCACCAGCAGCATCAGGGCAGGAACTGAAGCTTTCTTT. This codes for CATSSIRAGTEAFF.

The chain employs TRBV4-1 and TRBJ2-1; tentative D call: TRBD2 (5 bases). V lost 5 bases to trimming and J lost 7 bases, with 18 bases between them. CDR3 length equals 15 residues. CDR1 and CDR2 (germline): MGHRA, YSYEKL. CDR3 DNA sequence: TGCGCCAGCAGCTTTAGGAGCGGCAGTGGGAATGAGCAGTTCTTC. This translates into CASSFRSGSGNEQFF.

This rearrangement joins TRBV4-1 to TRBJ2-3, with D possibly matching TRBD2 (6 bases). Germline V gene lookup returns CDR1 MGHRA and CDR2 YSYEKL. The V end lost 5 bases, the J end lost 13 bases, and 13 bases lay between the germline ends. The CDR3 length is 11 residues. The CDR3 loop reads CASSSGTEKYF. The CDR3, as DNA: TGCGCCAGCAGCTCCGGGACTGAAAAGTATTTT.

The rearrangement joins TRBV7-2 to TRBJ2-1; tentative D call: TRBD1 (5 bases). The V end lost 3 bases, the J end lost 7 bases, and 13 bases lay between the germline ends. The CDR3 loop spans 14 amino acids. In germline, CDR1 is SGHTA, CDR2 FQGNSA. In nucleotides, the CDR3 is TGTGCCAGCAGCTTCTTGGGGCATTTGAATGAGCAGTTCTTC. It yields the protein CASSFLGHLNEQFF.

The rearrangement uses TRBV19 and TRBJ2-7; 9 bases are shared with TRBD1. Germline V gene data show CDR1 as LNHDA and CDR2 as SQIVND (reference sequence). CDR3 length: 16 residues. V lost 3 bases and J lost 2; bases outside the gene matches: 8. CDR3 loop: CASSIEPDRGPYEQYF. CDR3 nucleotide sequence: TGTGCCAGTAGTATCGAACCGGACAGGGGTCCCTACGAGCAGTACTTC.

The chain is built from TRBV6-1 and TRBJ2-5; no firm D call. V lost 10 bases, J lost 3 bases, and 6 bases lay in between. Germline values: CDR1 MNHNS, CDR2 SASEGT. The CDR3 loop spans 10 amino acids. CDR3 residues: CATLEETQYF. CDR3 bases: TGTGCCACTCTCGAAGAGACCCAGTACTTC.

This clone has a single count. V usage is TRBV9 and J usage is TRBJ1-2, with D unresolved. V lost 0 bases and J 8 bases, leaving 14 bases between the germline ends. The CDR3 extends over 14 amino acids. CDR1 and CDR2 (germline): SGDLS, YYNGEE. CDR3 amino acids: CASSVATAVGGYTF. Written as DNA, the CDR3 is TGTGCCAGCAGCGTAGCTACAGCTGTGGGCGGCTACACCTTC.

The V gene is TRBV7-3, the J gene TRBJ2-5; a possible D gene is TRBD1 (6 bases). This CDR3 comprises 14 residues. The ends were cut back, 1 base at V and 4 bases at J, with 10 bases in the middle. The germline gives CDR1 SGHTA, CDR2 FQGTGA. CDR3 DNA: TGTGCCAGCAGCTTAAAGGGCAGGGGAGAGACCCAGTACTTC. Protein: CASSLKGRGETQYF.

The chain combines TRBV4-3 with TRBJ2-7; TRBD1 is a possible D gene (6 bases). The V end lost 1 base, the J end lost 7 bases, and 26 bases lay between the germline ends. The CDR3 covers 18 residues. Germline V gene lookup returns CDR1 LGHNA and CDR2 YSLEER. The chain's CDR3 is CASSQAGAGASSLGEQYF. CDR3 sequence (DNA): TGCGCCAGCAGCCAAGCAGGGGCGGGCGCCTCCTCCCTGGGGGAGCAGTACTTC.

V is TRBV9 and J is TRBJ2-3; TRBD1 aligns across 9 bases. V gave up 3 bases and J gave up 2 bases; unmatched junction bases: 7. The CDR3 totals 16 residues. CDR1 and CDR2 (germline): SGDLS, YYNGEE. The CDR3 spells CASSAWRDRATDTQYF. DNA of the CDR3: TGTGCCAGCAGCGCGTGGCGGGACAGGGCCACAGATACGCAGTATTTT. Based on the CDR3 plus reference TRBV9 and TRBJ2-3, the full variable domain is DSGVTQTPKHLITATGQRVTLRCSPRSGDLSVYWYQQSLDQGLQFLIQYYNGEERAKGNILERFSAQQFPDLHSELNLSSLELGDSALYFCASSAWRDRATDTQYFGPGTRLTVL.

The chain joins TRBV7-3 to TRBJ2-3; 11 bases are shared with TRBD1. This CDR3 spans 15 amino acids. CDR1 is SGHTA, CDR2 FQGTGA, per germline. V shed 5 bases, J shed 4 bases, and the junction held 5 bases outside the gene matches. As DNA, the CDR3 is TGTGCCAGCAGCCACCAGGACAGGGGGCCAGATACGCAGTATTTT. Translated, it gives CASSHQDRGPDTQYF.

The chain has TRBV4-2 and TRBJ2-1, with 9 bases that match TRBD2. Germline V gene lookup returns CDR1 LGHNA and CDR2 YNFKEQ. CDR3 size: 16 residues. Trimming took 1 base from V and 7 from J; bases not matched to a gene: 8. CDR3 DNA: TGTGCCAGCAGCCAAGGTAGCGGGAGTAGTAGAAATGAGCAGTTCTTC. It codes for CASSQGSGSSRNEQFF.

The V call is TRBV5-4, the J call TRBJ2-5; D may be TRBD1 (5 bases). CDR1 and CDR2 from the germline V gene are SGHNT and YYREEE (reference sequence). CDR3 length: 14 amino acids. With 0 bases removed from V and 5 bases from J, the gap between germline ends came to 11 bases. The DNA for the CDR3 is TGTGCCAGCAGCTTGGCCGGGCCAGGGGAGACCCAGTACTTC. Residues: CASSLAGPGETQYF. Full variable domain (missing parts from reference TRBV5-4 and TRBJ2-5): ETGVTQSPTHLIKTRGQQVTLRCSSQSGHNTVSWYQQALGQGPQFIFQYYREEENGRGNFPPRFSGLQFPNYSSELNVNALELDDSALYLCASSLAGPGETQYFGPGTRLLVL.

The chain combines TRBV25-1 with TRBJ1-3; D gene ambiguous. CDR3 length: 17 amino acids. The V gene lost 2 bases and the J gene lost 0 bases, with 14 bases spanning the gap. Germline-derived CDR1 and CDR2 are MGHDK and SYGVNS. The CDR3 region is CASSEGEKRNSGNTIYF. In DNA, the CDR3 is TGTGCCAGCAGTGAAGGAGAAAAGCGGAACTCTGGAAACACCATATATTTT.

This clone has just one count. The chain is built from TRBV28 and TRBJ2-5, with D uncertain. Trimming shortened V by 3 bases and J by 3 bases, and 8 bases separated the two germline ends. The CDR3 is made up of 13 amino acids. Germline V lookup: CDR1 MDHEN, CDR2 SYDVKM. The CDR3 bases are TGTGCCAGCAGTTTGAACCAGAAAGAGACCCAGTACTTC. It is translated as CASSLNQKETQYF.

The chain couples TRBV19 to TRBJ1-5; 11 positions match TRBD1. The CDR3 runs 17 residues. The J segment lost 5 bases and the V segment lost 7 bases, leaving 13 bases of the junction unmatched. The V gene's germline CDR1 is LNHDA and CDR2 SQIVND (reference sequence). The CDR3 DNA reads TGTGCCAGTACCCCTCGATTACCGGGACAGGGGGATCAGCCCCAGCATTTT. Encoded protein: CASTPRLPGQGDQPQHF. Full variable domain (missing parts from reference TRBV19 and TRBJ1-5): DGGITQSPKYLFRKEGQNVTLSCEQNLNHDAMYWYRQDPGQGLRLIYYSQIVNDFQKGDIAEGYSVSREKKESFPLTVTSAQKNPTAFYLCASTPRLPGQGDQPQHFGDGTRLSIL.

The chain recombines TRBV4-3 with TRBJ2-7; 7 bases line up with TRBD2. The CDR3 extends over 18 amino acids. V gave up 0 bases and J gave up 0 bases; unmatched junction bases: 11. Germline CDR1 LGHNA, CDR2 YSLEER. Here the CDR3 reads CASSQERGSGASSYEQYF. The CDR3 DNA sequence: TGCGCCAGCAGCCAAGAACGGGGCAGCGGGGCGAGCTCCTACGAGCAGTACTTC.

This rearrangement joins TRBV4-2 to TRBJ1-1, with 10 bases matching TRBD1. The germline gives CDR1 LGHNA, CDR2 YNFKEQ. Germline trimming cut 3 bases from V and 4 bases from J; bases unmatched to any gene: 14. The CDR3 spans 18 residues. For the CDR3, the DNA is TGTGCCAGCAGCCAGCCAAGGTGGGACAGGGGAGAAAGCACTGAAGCTTTCTTT. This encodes CASSQPRWDRGESTEAFF.

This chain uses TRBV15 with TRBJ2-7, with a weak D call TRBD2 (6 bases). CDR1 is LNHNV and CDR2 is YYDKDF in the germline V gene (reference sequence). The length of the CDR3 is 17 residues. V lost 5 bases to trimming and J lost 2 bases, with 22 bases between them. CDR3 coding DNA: TGTGCCACCAGCTCATTATTTGTAGCAGCGGGCACCTACGAGCAGTACTTC. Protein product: CATSSLFVAAGTYEQYF. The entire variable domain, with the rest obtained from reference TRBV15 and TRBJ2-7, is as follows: DAMVIQNPRYQVTQFGKPVTLSCSQTLNHNVMYWYQQKSSQAPKLLFHYYDKDFNNEADTPDNFQSRRPNTSFCFLDIRSPGLGDTAMYLCATSSLFVAAGTYEQYFGPGTRLTVT.

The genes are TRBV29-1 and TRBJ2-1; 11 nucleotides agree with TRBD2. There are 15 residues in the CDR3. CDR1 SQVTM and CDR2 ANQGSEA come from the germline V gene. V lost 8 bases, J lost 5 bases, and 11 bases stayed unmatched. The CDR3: CSPALLAGGHNEQFF. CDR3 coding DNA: TGCAGCCCCGCGCTCCTAGCGGGGGGACACAATGAGCAGTTCTTC.

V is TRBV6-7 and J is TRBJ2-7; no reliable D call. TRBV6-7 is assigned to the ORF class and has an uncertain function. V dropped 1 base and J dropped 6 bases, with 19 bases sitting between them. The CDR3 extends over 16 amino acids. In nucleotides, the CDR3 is TGTGCCAGCAGTTACTTGTGGGCCCCTCAGCCCCTCGAGCAGTACTTC. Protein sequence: CASSYLWAPQPLEQYF.

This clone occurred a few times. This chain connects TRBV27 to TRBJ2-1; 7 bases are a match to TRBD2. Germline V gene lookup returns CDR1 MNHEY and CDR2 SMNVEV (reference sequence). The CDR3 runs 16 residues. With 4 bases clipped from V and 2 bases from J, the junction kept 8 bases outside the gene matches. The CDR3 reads CASSSLPGTTYNEQFF. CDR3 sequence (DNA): TGTGCCAGCAGTTCCCTCCCCGGGACTACCTACAATGAGCAGTTCTTC.

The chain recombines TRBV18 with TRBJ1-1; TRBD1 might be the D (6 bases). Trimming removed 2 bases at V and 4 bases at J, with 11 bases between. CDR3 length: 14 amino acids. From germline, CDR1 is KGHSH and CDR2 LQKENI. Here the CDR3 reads CASSPWGGGTEAFF. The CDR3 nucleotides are TGTGCCAGCTCACCATGGGGGGGCGGCACTGAAGCTTTCTTT.

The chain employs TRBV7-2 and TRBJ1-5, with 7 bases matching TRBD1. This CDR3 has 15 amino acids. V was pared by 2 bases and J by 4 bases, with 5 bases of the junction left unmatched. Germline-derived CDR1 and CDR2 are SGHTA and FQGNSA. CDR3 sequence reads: CASSLFEGANQPQHF. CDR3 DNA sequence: TGTGCCAGCAGCTTATTTGAGGGGGCGAATCAGCCCCAGCATTTT. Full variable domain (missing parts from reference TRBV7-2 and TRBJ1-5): GAGVSQSPSNKVTEKGKDVELRCDPISGHTALYWYRQSLGQGLEFLIYFQGNSAPDKSGLPSDRFSAERTGGSVSTLTIQRTQQEDSAVYLCASSLFEGANQPQHFGDGTRLSIL.

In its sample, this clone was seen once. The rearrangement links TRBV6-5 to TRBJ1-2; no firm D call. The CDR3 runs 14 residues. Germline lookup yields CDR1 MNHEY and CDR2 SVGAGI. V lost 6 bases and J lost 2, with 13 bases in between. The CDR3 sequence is CASRTPGPNYGYTF. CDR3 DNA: TGTGCCAGCAGAACCCCGGGTCCGAACTATGGCTACACCTTC.

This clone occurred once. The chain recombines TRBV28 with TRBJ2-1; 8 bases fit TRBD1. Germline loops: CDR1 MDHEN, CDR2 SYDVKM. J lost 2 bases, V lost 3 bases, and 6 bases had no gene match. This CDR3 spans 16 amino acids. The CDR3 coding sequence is TGTGCCAGCAGTTTCGAGGACAGGGAGGCCTACAATGAGCAGTTCTTC. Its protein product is CASSFEDREAYNEQFF.

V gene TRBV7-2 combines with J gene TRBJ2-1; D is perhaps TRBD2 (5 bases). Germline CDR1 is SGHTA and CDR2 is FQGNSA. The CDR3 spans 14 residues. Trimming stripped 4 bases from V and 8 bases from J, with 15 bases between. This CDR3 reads CASSWVGSLDEQFF. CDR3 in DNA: TGTGCCAGCAGCTGGGTGGGGAGCCTTGATGAGCAGTTCTTC. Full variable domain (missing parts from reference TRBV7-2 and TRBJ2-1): GAGVSQSPSNKVTEKGKDVELRCDPISGHTALYWYRQSLGQGLEFLIYFQGNSAPDKSGLPSDRFSAERTGGSVSTLTIQRTQQEDSAVYLCASSWVGSLDEQFFGPGTRLTVL.